These T cell receptor beta chains were read from a single sample in a study of graft-versus-host responses after intestinal transplantation. What these receptors recognize is not known. The data were produced by immunoSEQ multiplex PCR, yet TCRdb's version contains in-frame clones alone and is incomplete. The sample lists approximately 110,000 clones, 85% to 95% occurring once. The sequencing here drew on unstimulated CD8+ T cells sorted from spleen or lymph node cells, taken before transplant. These receptors came from a human donor who was the organ donor for an intestinal transplant. Each CDR3 is given with its conserved first and last residue. The D gene is left open where the match is weak. Rows give clone size only sometimes, using once, few, many, or a class for an expanded clone.

TGTGCCAGTAGTATGGCGCTAAACTATGGCTACACCTTC	CASSMALNYGYTF	13	NA	TRBV19	TRBJ1-2	NA
TGTGCCAGCAGCCAAGAACTAGCGGGAGGGCTGAGTGAGCAGTTCTTC	CASSQELAGGLSEQFF	16	NA	TRBV4-2	TRBJ2-1	TRBD2
TGTGCCAGCAGCCCCGGGCAGGGTTGGGCCGAGCAGTACTTC	CASSPGQGWAEQYF	14	NA	TRBV7-9	TRBJ2-7	NA
TGTGCCAGCAGTTACTCGGCACAGAAACCCTACAATGAGCAGTTCTTC	CASSYSAQKPYNEQFF	16	NA	TRBV6-6	TRBJ2-1	NA
TGTGCCAGCAGCGCTGAAGGAGGCCGCTACGAGCAGTACTTC	CASSAEGGRYEQYF	14	NA	TRBV9	TRBJ2-7	NA
TGTGCCAGAAGCTTGGCCAGCGGCTCCTACGAGCAGTACTTC	CARSLASGSYEQYF	14	NA	TRBV5-3	TRBJ2-7	NA
TGTGCCAGTAGTAGGCCGGGGGCCAACGTCCTGACTTTC	CASSRPGANVLTF	13	NA	TRBV19	TRBJ2-6	NA
TGTGCCAGCTCACCAGCGGGATGGGAGACCCAGTACTTC	CASSPAGWETQYF	13	once	TRBV18	TRBJ2-5	NA
TGTGCCAGCAGCTGCCGGGACAGGGAAGACACTGAAGCTTTCTTT	CASSCRDREDTEAFF	15	NA	TRBV7-9	TRBJ1-1	TRBD1
TGTGCCAGCAGCTATAGACCAGACGGCTCTGGAAACACCATATATTTT	CASSYRPDGSGNTIYF	16	once	TRBV7-6	TRBJ1-3	NA
TGCGCCAGCAGCTTGAGCGGGAGGGCCTACGAGCAGTACTTC	CASSLSGRAYEQYF	14	NA	TRBV5-1	TRBJ2-7	TRBD2
TGCGCCAGCAGCCAAGATCCGACGGGGGACGAGCAGTACTTC	CASSQDPTGDEQYF	14	NA	TRBV4-1	TRBJ2-7	NA
TGTGCCAGCAGTTTTCGTGCACGGACAAATCAGCCCCAGCATTTT	CASSFRARTNQPQHF	15	once	TRBV28	TRBJ1-5	NA
TGCGCCAGCAGCCACAGGGTAGGGAGCAATCAGCCCCAGCATTTT	CASSHRVGSNQPQHF	15	once	TRBV4-1	TRBJ1-5	NA
TGCAGCGTCCGCCCGGGGGGAATAGATGGCTACACCTTC	CSVRPGGIDGYTF	13	NA	TRBV29-1	TRBJ1-2	NA
TGCGCCAGCAGTCGCCCGGGACAGGAGTCAGATACGCAGTATTTT	CASSRPGQESDTQYF	15	NA	TRBV23-1	TRBJ2-3	TRBD1
TGTGCCAGCAGTTTTTTAAGCGGGGCCCACAATGAGCAGTTCTTC	CASSFLSGAHNEQFF	15	NA	TRBV28	TRBJ2-1	TRBD2
TGTGCCAGCAGCTGGGACAGGGTGAACACTGAAGCTTTCTTT	CASSWDRVNTEAFF	14	NA	TRBV5-6	TRBJ1-1	TRBD1
TGCGCCAGTCGCCGGCTAAGGACAGGGGAGGCTTTCTTT	CASRRLRTGEAFF	13	NA	TRBV5-1	TRBJ1-1	TRBD1
TGCGCCAGCAGTGTGGGACTCCCCTGGGAGACCGGGGAGCTGTTTTTT	CASSVGLPWETGELFF	16	NA	TRBV10-1	TRBJ2-2	NA
TGTGCCAGCAGCCCCTTAGACAGAATCGGCACTGAAGCTTTCTTT	CASSPLDRIGTEAFF	15	NA	TRBV7-6	TRBJ1-1	NA
TGTGCCAGCAGCGGGACAGGGGATGAGCAGTTCTTC	CASSGTGDEQFF	12	NA	TRBV5-4	TRBJ2-1	TRBD1